The 7 T cell receptor beta chains reported below all come from one sample, sequenced in a study of cytomegalovirus exposure and HLA in healthy donors. The PCR ran on 60 Vbeta and 13 Jbeta primers. The method was immunoSEQ multiplex PCR; TCRdb's version includes in-frame clones alone and lacks a portion of them. The profile shows over 50,000 clones, approximately 80% of them singletons. Sequencing was performed on PBMCs. All receptors come from a man aged 35 to 55 in good health and CMV-seronegative.

DNA for the CDR3: TGTGCCTGGAGTCTCAGGGGAAACACTGAAGCTTTCTTT. Its protein is CAWSLRGNTEAFF. This chain uses TRBV30 with TRBJ1-1; a weak D match, TRBD1 (6 bases). In germline, CDR1 is GTSNPN, CDR2 SVGIG (reference sequence). The V end lost 2 bases, the J end lost 2 bases, and 9 bases lay between the germline ends. The CDR3 is made up of 13 amino acids.

The chain employs TRBV18 and TRBJ2-2; 7 bases map to TRBD1. The V segment lost 3 bases and the J segment 0 bases; nucleotides outside the gene matches: 4. The CDR3 is 16 residues long. Germline V gives CDR1 KGHSH, CDR2 LQKENI. The CDR3 is CASSPGTVPNTGELFF. The CDR3, as DNA: TGTGCCAGCTCACCTGGGACAGTCCCGAACACCGGGGAGCTGTTTTTT. The complete variable domain, with remaining parts taken from reference TRBV18 and TRBJ2-2, reads NAGVMQNPRHLVRRRGQEARLRCSPMKGHSHVYWYRQLPEEGLKFMVYLQKENIIDESGMPKERFSAEFPKEGPSILRIQQVVRGDSAAYFCASSPGTVPNTGELFFGEGSRLTVL.

The gene calls are TRBV2 and TRBJ1-4, with TRBD1 identical over 9 bases. From germline, CDR1 is SNHLY and CDR2 FYNNEI. The CDR3 has 14 amino acids. The trim removed 6 bases at V and 8 bases at J, leaving 7 bases unmatched. The CDR3 DNA reads TGTGCCAGCAGGCCCCGACAGGGGGGGGAAAAACTGTTTTTT. Translated, it gives CASRPRQGGEKLFF.

Only a few counts were recorded for this clone. The chain employs TRBV4-1 and TRBJ2-7; perhaps TRBD1 as D (6 bases). The CDR3 spans 14 residues. Germline CDR1 reads MGHRA; CDR2 reads YSYEKL. V dropped 3 bases and J dropped 3 bases, with 12 bases sitting between them. The CDR3 region has the DNA TGCGCCAGCAGCCAGGGAACAGGGCGCTACGAGCAGTACGTC. It specifies CASSQGTGRYEQYV.

This chain uses TRBV7-2 with TRBJ2-5; 9 bases fit TRBD2. The CDR3 totals 16 residues. J lost 5 bases, V lost 1 base, and 8 bases had no gene match. CDR1 is SGHTA and CDR2 is FQGNSA in the germline V gene. CDR3 residues: CASSLVGGGVKETQYF. The CDR3 DNA reads TGTGCCAGCAGCTTAGTGGGCGGGGGGGTCAAGGAGACCCAGTACTTC.

The rearrangement uses TRBV25-1 and TRBJ2-3; 8 nucleotides align to TRBD2. The germline V gene encodes CDR1 MGHDK and CDR2 SYGVNS. V lost 2 bases to trimming and J lost 3 bases; unmatched junction nucleotides: 7. The CDR3 is made up of 16 amino acids. The CDR3 sequence is CASSEQRESRTDTQYF. In DNA form, the CDR3 reads TGTGCCAGCAGTGAACAGCGGGAGAGTAGAACAGATACGCAGTATTTT.

This chain connects TRBV30 to TRBJ1-2, with 8 bases lining up with TRBD1. The CDR3 extends over 14 amino acids. The junction had 10 bases not matched to a gene; V was cut back by 5 bases and J by 5 bases. CDR1 and CDR2 from the germline V gene are GTSNPN and SVGIG (reference sequence). The CDR3 nucleotides read TGTGCCTGGGGACAGGGTGAGGGAGTTTATGGCTACACCTTC. Its translation: CAWGQGEGVYGYTF.